This is a list of T cell receptor beta chains from one sample in a study of T cell responses to AZD1222 COVID-19 vaccine. Method: immunoSEQ multiplex PCR; TCRdb's copy keeps in-frame clones and lacks some. The sample records some 200,000 clones, over 85% being singletons. Source: peripheral blood, taken on day 0 of AZD1222 vaccination. The source is an adult in good health. CDR3s include the opening cysteine and the closing phenylalanine or tryptophan. The order of the fields is J gene, clone size, V gene, CDR3 protein. Clone size is shown for a subset of rows, as once, few, many or a class of expanded clone.

TRBJ2-3	once	TRBV19	CASSKLAGGTDTQYF
TRBJ2-7	-	TRBV27	CASSYQGGDYEQYF
TRBJ1-6	-	TRBV6-5	CASSYSGRNSPLHF
TRBJ2-7	-	TRBV27	CASSTSSGSSYEQYF
TRBJ1-1	-	TRBV30	CAWMTGNTEAFF
TRBJ2-7	-	TRBV20-1	CSVGSTYEQYF
TRBJ2-7	-	TRBV5-7	CASSFFGGTGFSYEQYF
TRBJ1-1	-	TRBV29-1	CSVVNTGATEAFF
TRBJ1-2	-	TRBV29-1	CSVERFGGLRGYTF
TRBJ1-6	-	TRBV4-1	CASSQDLIIRSPLHF